The clone carrying this T cell receptor (beta chain) has more than one count but fewer than ten. Its matching antigen is unknown. The germline gives CDR1 MGHRA, CDR2 YSYEKL. J gave up 4 bases and V 4 bases, and 7 bases lay outside the gene matches. The CDR3 contains 15 residues. These data belong to a study of post-analysis software for immune sequencing data. Carried by the TCR beta cDNA libraries were unique molecular identifiers. The source material, about 0.9 to 10 million T cells, gave rise to about 460,000 cDNA molecules. From the PCR reads, TCRdb called clonotypes with MiXCR, one entry per CDR3 protein. The table has hundreds of thousands of distinct CDR3 sequences, roughly three fifths seen once; the top ten hold over 9%. Findings of the study overall: Diversity measured as normalized Chao1 was significantly lower in multiple sclerosis patients than in controls. Under F measure analysis, samples from one preparation batch co-clustered strongly. Included in a set of about five TRBV segments more frequent in patients than controls were TRBV5-6, TRBV5-1 and TRBV20-1.

The clonotype originates from a girl aged 2 to 10 with multiple sclerosis. The chain couples TRBV4-1 to TRBJ2-7, with 10 bases that match TRBD1. The specimen sequenced was blood. The CDR3 DNA reads as TGCGCCAGCAGCCCTGCCGGGACAGGGGTATACGAGCAGTACTTC. It is translated as CASSPAGTGVYEQYF.